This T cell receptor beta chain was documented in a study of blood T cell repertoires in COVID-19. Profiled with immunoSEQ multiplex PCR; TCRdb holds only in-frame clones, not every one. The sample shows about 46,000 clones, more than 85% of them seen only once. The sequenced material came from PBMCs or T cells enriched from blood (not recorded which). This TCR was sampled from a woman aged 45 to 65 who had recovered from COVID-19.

The CDR3 protein is CASSRQGAGSNQPQHF. CDR3 coding DNA: TGTGCCAGCTCACGTCAGGGGGCTGGAAGCAATCAGCCCCAGCATTTT. This chain joins TRBV18 and TRBJ1-5; 8 bases align to TRBD1. CDR3 size: 16 residues. Trimming took 4 bases from V and 1 from J; bases not matched to a gene: 6. Looked up from germline, CDR1 is KGHSH and CDR2 is LQKENI.